Listed below are T cell receptor beta chains from one sample, sequenced in a study of naive CD8 T cells in extremely preterm neonates. Libraries were prepared by immunoSEQ multiplex PCR; TCRdb keeps only in-frame clonotypes and omits some of them. The table includes about 23,000 clones, 88% detected once. Sequenced input: naive CD8+ T cells from cord blood. The receptors derive from a boy who was born preterm. CDR3s include the opening cysteine and the closing phenylalanine or tryptophan. Fields, in order: J gene, D gene, clone size, V gene, CDR3 protein, CDR3 DNA. D genes are given only for firm matches. Clone size is not always given. Where it is, it says once, few, many or a class for expanded clones.

J: TRBJ2-2; D: TRBD2; size: NA; V: TRBV11-2; CDR3: CASSFTSGGAGELFF; DNA: TGTGCCAGCAGCTTTACTAGCGGGGGGGCCGGGGAGCTGTTTTTT
J: TRBJ1-6; D: NA; size: NA; V: TRBV7-9; CDR3: CASSLDTGSYNSPLHF; DNA: TGTGCCAGCAGCTTAGACACAGGCTCCTATAATTCACCCCTCCACTTT
J: TRBJ2-5; D: NA; size: NA; V: TRBV10-2; CDR3: CASSDELGQETQYF; DNA: TGCGCCAGCAGTGATGAGCTAGGTCAAGAGACCCAGTACTTC
J: TRBJ2-7; D: TRBD2; size: NA; V: TRBV27; CDR3: CASSLGTSAYEQYF; DNA: TGTGCCAGCAGTTTGGGGACTAGCGCCTACGAGCAGTACTTC
J: TRBJ1-3; D: NA; size: NA; V: TRBV19; CDR3: CASSRTGNTIYF; DNA: TGTGCCAGTAGTAGGACTGGAAACACCATATATTTT
J: TRBJ2-7; D: TRBD2; size: NA; V: TRBV13; CDR3: CASRLAGAYEQYF; DNA: TGTGCCAGCAGGTTAGCGGGGGCTTACGAGCAGTACTTC
J: TRBJ1-4; D: NA; size: NA; V: TRBV16; CDR3: CASSQWGKKLFF; DNA: TGTGCCAGCAGCCAATGGGGGAAAAAACTGTTTTTT
J: TRBJ2-3; D: TRBD2; size: NA; V: TRBV6-5; CDR3: CASSYGLATDTQYF; DNA: TGTGCCAGCAGTTACGGACTAGCCACAGATACGCAGTATTTT
J: TRBJ1-1; D: TRBD1; size: NA; V: TRBV7-3; CDR3: CASSLGTGATEAFF; DNA: TGTGCCAGCAGCTTAGGGACAGGGGCCACTGAAGCTTTCTTT
J: TRBJ2-1; D: TRBD2; size: NA; V: TRBV7-3; CDR3: CASSFGTSGGNEQFF; DNA: TGTGCCAGCAGCTTTGGGACTAGCGGGGGCAATGAGCAGTTCTTC
J: TRBJ1-4; D: TRBD1; size: NA; V: TRBV7-9; CDR3: CASSARTGSNEKLFF; DNA: TGTGCCAGCAGCGCCCGGACAGGGTCGAACGAAAAACTGTTTTTT
J: TRBJ1-2; D: TRBD1; size: few; V: TRBV7-9; CDR3: CASSLGTGGYGYTF; DNA: TGTGCCAGCAGCTTAGGGACAGGGGGCTATGGCTACACCTTC
J: TRBJ2-1; D: NA; size: NA; V: TRBV6-5; CDR3: CASSLYQGNEQFF; DNA: TGTGCCAGCAGTTTATATCAGGGAAATGAGCAGTTCTTC
J: TRBJ1-4; D: NA; size: NA; V: TRBV4-1; CDR3: CASSQGEKLFF; DNA: TGCGCCAGCAGCCAAGGGGAAAAACTGTTTTTT
J: TRBJ2-7; D: TRBD2; size: NA; V: TRBV9; CDR3: CASSVLAGTYEQYF; DNA: TGTGCCAGCAGCGTACTAGCGGGCACCTACGAGCAGTACTTC
J: TRBJ1-1; D: TRBD1; size: NA; V: TRBV5-5; CDR3: CASDLSGGTEAFF; DNA: TGTGCCAGCGACCTCTCAGGGGGCACTGAAGCTTTCTTT
J: TRBJ2-5; D: TRBD2; size: NA; V: TRBV4-1; CDR3: CASSQRTSGGAWETQYF; DNA: TGCGCCAGCAGCCAACGGACTAGCGGGGGGGCCTGGGAGACCCAGTACTTC
J: TRBJ1-2; D: TRBD1; size: NA; V: TRBV5-3; CDR3: CASSAGTGNYGYTF; DNA: TGTGCCAGCAGCGCCGGGACAGGGAACTATGGCTACACCTTC
J: TRBJ2-3; D: TRBD2; size: NA; V: TRBV30; CDR3: CAWSVAGGTDTQYF; DNA: TGTGCCTGGAGTGTAGCGGGGGGCACAGATACGCAGTATTTT
J: TRBJ2-3; D: NA; size: NA; V: TRBV4-1; CDR3: CASSHGTSTDTQYF; DNA: TGCGCCAGCAGCCATGGGACTAGCACAGATACGCAGTATTTT
J: TRBJ2-3; D: NA; size: NA; V: TRBV11-1; CDR3: CASSSTGTDTQYF; DNA: TGTGCCAGCAGCTCGACAGGCACAGATACGCAGTATTTT
J: TRBJ2-1; D: NA; size: NA; V: TRBV27; CDR3: CASSLLAHNEQFF; DNA: TGTGCCAGCAGTTTACTAGCACACAATGAGCAGTTCTTC
J: TRBJ1-1; D: NA; size: NA; V: TRBV5-1; CDR3: CASSWGTEAFF; DNA: TGCGCCAGCAGCTGGGGGACTGAAGCTTTCTTT
J: TRBJ2-1; D: TRBD1; size: NA; V: TRBV28; CDR3: CASSSGTGRNEQFF; DNA: TGTGCCAGCAGTTCTGGGACAGGGAGGAATGAGCAGTTCTTC
J: TRBJ2-7; D: TRBD2; size: NA; V: TRBV9; CDR3: CASSGTSGGAEQYF; DNA: TGTGCCAGCAGCGGGACTAGCGGGGGGGCCGAGCAGTACTTC